The clone carrying this T cell receptor (beta chain) was observed many times. Its antigen is as yet unknown. This entry belongs to a study of neurological immune-mediated disorders. General study results and limits: Multiple sclerosis was found to have the least TCR clonal expansion, below healthy controls, and HTLV-1-associated myelopathy the most.

TCRdb called the 5' RACE reads again in MiXCR, with one record for every CDR3 protein. The table includes some 60,000 distinct CDR3 sequences, roughly 2.5% detected once. The CDR3 consists of 13 residues. V gave up 5 bases and J gave up 8 bases, with 13 bases separating them. Germline CDR1 reads SGHVS; CDR2 reads FNYEAQ. Sequenced: PBMCs. This chain uses TRBV7-6 with TRBJ2-1, with a possible D match to TRBD1 (6 bases). The clonotype originates from a man in his fifties with multiple sclerosis. Here the CDR3 DNA reads TGTGCCAGCAGCATAGGACAGTCCTATGAGCAGTTCTTC. This translates into CASSIGQSYEQFF. The entire variable domain, with the rest obtained from reference TRBV7-6 and TRBJ2-1, is as follows: GAGVSQSPRYKVTKRGQDVALRCDPISGHVSLYWYRQALGQGPEFLTYFNYEAQQDKSGLPNDRFSAERPEGSISTLTIQRTEQRDSAMYRCASSIGQSYEQFFGPGTRLTVL.